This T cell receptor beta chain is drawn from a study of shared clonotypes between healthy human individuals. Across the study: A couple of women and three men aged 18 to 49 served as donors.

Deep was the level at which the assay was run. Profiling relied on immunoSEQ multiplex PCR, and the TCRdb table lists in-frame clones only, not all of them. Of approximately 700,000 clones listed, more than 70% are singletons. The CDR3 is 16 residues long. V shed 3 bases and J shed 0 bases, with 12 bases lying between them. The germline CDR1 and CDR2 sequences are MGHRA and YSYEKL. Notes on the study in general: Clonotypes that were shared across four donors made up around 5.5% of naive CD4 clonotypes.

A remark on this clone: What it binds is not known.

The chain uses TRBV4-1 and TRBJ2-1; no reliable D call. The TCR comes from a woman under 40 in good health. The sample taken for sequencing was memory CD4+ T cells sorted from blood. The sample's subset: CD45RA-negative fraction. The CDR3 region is CASSQIGLSSYNEQFF. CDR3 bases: TGCGCCAGCAGCCAGATCGGGTTGAGCTCCTACAATGAGCAGTTCTTC.